Each of the 21 T cell receptor beta chains below was sequenced from the same sample in a study of blood T cell repertoires in COVID-19. TCRdb's table, derived via immunoSEQ multiplex PCR, lists solely in-frame clones and lacks some. The top ten hold roughly 15% of the sample, which has under 300,000 clones, about 85% seen once. The sequenced sample consisted of peripheral blood. Receptors were obtained from a human donor in a cohort sampled during active COVID-19.

The genes are TRBV11-2 and TRBJ1-1; TRBD1 is a possible D gene (5 bases). The ends were cut back, 6 bases at V and 1 base at J, with 9 bases in the middle. Germline CDR1 reads SGHAT; CDR2 reads FQNNGV. The CDR3 runs 13 residues. The CDR3 loop is CASSSQENTEAFF. CDR3 DNA: TGTGCCAGCAGTTCACAGGAGAACACTGAAGCTTTCTTT.

CDR3 amino acids: CASNAGLHYGYTF. The CDR3 region has the DNA TGTGCCAGTAACGCGGGACTTCACTATGGCTACACCTTC. This rearrangement joins TRBV19 to TRBJ1-2; a weak D match, TRBD1 (5 bases). Trimming shortened V by 7 bases and J by 3 bases, and 12 bases separated the two germline ends. The CDR3 is made up of 13 amino acids. Germline CDR1 reads LNHDA; CDR2 reads SQIVND (reference sequence). Full variable domain (missing parts from reference TRBV19 and TRBJ1-2): DGGITQSPKYLFRKEGQNVTLSCEQNLNHDAMYWYRQDPGQGLRLIYYSQIVNDFQKGDIAEGYSVSREKKESFPLTVTSAQKNPTAFYLCASNAGLHYGYTFGSGTRLTVV.

The CDR3 sequence: CASSLELAGTDTQYF. The CDR3 DNA reads TGCGCCAGCAGCTTGGAACTAGCGGGGACAGATACGCAGTATTTT. This chain joins TRBV5-1 and TRBJ2-3; TRBD2 aligns across 10 bases. The CDR3 extends over 15 amino acids. The germline CDR1 and CDR2 sequences are SGHRS and YFSETQ. J lost 3 bases, V lost 0 bases, and 1 base had no gene match.

The chain couples TRBV7-8 to TRBJ1-2; weak D call: TRBD1 (6 bases). V lost 0 bases, J lost 4 bases, and 15 bases lay in between. The germline V gene has CDR1 SGHVS and CDR2 FQNEAQ. The CDR3 length is 16 residues. DNA of the CDR3: TGTGCCAGCAGCTTAGCCGGCGGGGGCGGAGGCTATGGCTACACCTTC. Its protein product is CASSLAGGGGGYGYTF.

V usage is TRBV19 and J usage is TRBJ2-7; D is uncertain. The CDR3 has 13 residues. Per the germline V gene, CDR1 is LNHDA and CDR2 is SQIVND (reference sequence). The ends were cut back, 5 bases at V and 0 bases at J, with 8 bases in the middle. The DNA of the CDR3 is TGTGCCAGTAGTCAGTCAAGCTCCTACGAGCAGTACTTC. Translating gives CASSQSSSYEQYF.

The chain links TRBV19 to TRBJ2-2, with D tentatively TRBD1 (5 bases). Trimming removed 9 bases at V and 7 bases at J, with 9 bases between. CDR1 LNHDA and CDR2 SQIVND come from the germline V gene (reference sequence). The CDR3 covers 11 residues. This CDR3 is CASRDNGELFF. CDR3 bases: TGTGCCAGCAGGGATAACGGGGAGCTGTTTTTT. Supplemented by reference TRBV19 and TRBJ2-2, the full variable domain reads DGGITQSPKYLFRKEGQNVTLSCEQNLNHDAMYWYRQDPGQGLRLIYYSQIVNDFQKGDIAEGYSVSREKKESFPLTVTSAQKNPTAFYLCASRDNGELFFGEGSRLTVL.

The V gene is TRBV6-2 or TRBV6-3, the J gene TRBJ1-2, with D hard to call. V was pared by 2 bases and J by 8 bases, with 9 bases between. Germline V gene data show CDR1 as MNHEY and CDR2 as SVGEGT. This CDR3 is built from 12 residues. The CDR3 region is CASSYDVGGYTF. The CDR3 nucleotides are TGTGCCAGCAGTTACGACGTGGGCGGCTACACCTTC.

Regarding this clone: One end of the junction is discordant with germline, which a read error may explain. The rearrangement links TRBV10-3 to TRBJ1-3; 7 bases match TRBD1. Germline lookup yields CDR1 ENHRY and CDR2 SYGVKD. This CDR3 spans 13 amino acids. The CDR3 DNA sequence: TGCACCCTCACGACAGTCAGGGGGAACACCATATATTTT. This gives the protein CTLTTVRGNTIYF.

The sample holds a few counts of this clone. The V call is TRBV5-6, the J call TRBJ1-2; TRBD1 is a possible D gene (6 bases). V lost 7 bases and J lost 4, with 11 bases in between. Per germline, CDR1 SGHDT and CDR2 YYEEEE. The CDR3 contains 12 residues. CDR3 protein: CASAGDIYGYTF. Here the CDR3 DNA reads TGTGCCAGCGCAGGGGACATCTATGGCTACACCTTC.

The gene calls are TRBV5-5 and TRBJ2-1, with 7 bases identical to TRBD2. The CDR3 has 13 residues. V lost 3 bases to trimming and J lost 5 bases; unmatched junction nucleotides: 2. Germline loops: CDR1 SGHKS, CDR2 YYEKEE (reference sequence). The CDR3 bases are TGTGCCAGCAGCTCCGGGACTAACAATGAGCAGTTCTTC. This translates into CASSSGTNNEQFF.

The V and J genes are TRBV21-1 and TRBJ1-2. TRBV21-1 is flagged as a pseudogene. The CDR3 is made up of 16 amino acids. The CDR3 region is CARKPIGGGLRYGYTF. As DNA, the CDR3 is TGTGCCAGGAAACCTATTGGGGGAGGCTTGCGGTATGGCTACACCTTC.

This clone was counted a single time. The CDR3 here is CASSLGLQETQYF. The DNA of the CDR3 is TGTGCCAGCAGCTTAGGACTACAAGAGACCCAGTACTTC. V and J are TRBV7-8 and TRBJ2-5; D might be TRBD2 (5 bases). Germline-derived CDR1 and CDR2 are SGHVS and FQNEAQ. The CDR3 extends over 13 amino acids. V was trimmed by 1 base and J by 2 bases, leaving 5 bases between them.

V is TRBV2 and J is TRBJ1-4; 7 nucleotides line up with TRBD1. CDR1 SNHLY and CDR2 FYNNEI come from the germline V gene. This CDR3 has 16 residues. V lost 8 bases and J lost 6; bases outside the gene matches: 15. This CDR3 reads CASAWVRGTDHEKLFF. The CDR3 coding sequence is TGTGCCAGCGCCTGGGTTCGCGGGACAGATCATGAAAAACTGTTTTTT. Drawing the rest from reference TRBV2 and TRBJ1-4, the complete variable domain is EPEVTQTPSHQVTQMGQEVILRCVPISNHLYFYWYRQILGQKVEFLVSFYNNEISEKSEIFDDQFSVERPDGSNFTLKIRSTKLEDSAMYFCASAWVRGTDHEKLFFGSGTQLSVL.

The chain has TRBV28 and TRBJ2-7; the match to TRBD2 covers 12 bases. Germline values: CDR1 MDHEN, CDR2 SYDVKM. This CDR3 has 17 amino acids. J was trimmed by 2 bases and V by 6 bases; bases with no gene match: 11. CDR3 DNA: TGTGCCAGCAGGAGACTAGCGGGAGAATCTAATACCTACGAGCAGTACTTC. Residues: CASRRLAGESNTYEQYF.

The J gene is TRBJ1-5, the V gene TRBV7-2; 7 bases map to TRBD1. The CDR3 sequence is 14 residues long. V trimming: 1 base; J trimming: 5 bases; junction bases outside the gene matches: 2. Germline assignment: CDR1 SGHTA and CDR2 FQGNSA. The chain's CDR3 is CASSLDRGYQPQHF. The CDR3 region has the DNA TGTGCCAGCAGCTTAGACAGGGGATATCAGCCCCAGCATTTT.

This clone was seen only a few times. The chain recombines TRBV5-1 with TRBJ1-6, with D hard to call. V was pared by 0 bases and J by 6 bases, with 7 bases between. The germline CDR1 and CDR2 sequences are SGHRS and YFSETQ. This CDR3 has 14 amino acids. CDR3 DNA: TGCGCCAGCAGCTTGGGCAGCGCTAATTCACCCCTCCACTTT. Its protein is CASSLGSANSPLHF.

The V gene is TRBV4-1, the J gene TRBJ1-1; D is uncertain. This CDR3 comprises 14 residues. Germline CDR1 and CDR2: MGHRA and YSYEKL. The V end was cut by 0 bases, the J end by 4 bases, with 9 bases between. The CDR3 DNA reads as TGCGCCAGCAGCCAAGAGTGGAGGGTCACTGAAGCTTTCTTT. It codes for CASSQEWRVTEAFF.

The chain joins TRBV27 to TRBJ1-2, with a possible D match to TRBD1 (5 bases). The V gene lost 0 bases and the J gene lost 5 bases, with 13 bases spanning the gap. This CDR3 has 15 amino acids. Germline CDR1 and CDR2: MNHEY and SMNVEV (reference sequence). For the CDR3, the DNA is TGTGCCAGCAGTTTATCGTACCGGGGGTCTTATGGCTACACCTTC. Its protein is CASSLSYRGSYGYTF.

This clone was counted a few times. The chain has TRBV4-2 and TRBJ1-6; 8 bases match TRBD1. CDR3 length: 17 residues. Germline CDR1 LGHNA, CDR2 YNFKEQ. The J segment lost 10 bases and the V segment lost 0 bases, leaving 11 bases of the junction unmatched. DNA of the CDR3: TGTGCCAGCAGCCAAGATGGCTGGGCAGGGGGCAAGTCACCCCTCCACTTT. It is translated as CASSQDGWAGGKSPLHF.

This chain connects TRBV28 to TRBJ2-7; no clear D. V was clipped by 5 bases and J by 2 bases, with 10 bases between them. CDR3 length: 13 residues. Germline V CDR1 and CDR2: MDHEN, SYDVKM. CDR3 bases: TGTGCCAGCAGTCCTGTTTCCCCCTACGAGCAGTACTTC. Translated, it gives CASSPVSPYEQYF.

The V gene is TRBV7-9, the J gene TRBJ1-5; the D is unclear. V gave up 5 bases and J gave up 3 bases, with 11 bases separating them. From germline, CDR1 is SEHNR and CDR2 FQNEAQ (reference sequence). This CDR3 is built from 14 residues. Here the CDR3 reads CASSPGIPNQPQHF. The CDR3 coding sequence is TGTGCCAGCAGCCCAGGTATCCCCAATCAGCCCCAGCATTTT.